This T cell receptor (beta chain) came from a study of T cell changes during pregnancy in multiple sclerosis. The J segment lost 3 bases and the V segment lost 5 bases, leaving 9 bases of the junction unmatched. Germline-derived CDR1 and CDR2 are WNHNN and SYGVQD (reference sequence). The CDR3 is 15 residues long. Only in-frame clones appear in the TCRdb table, and some are missing; sequencing was by immunoSEQ multiplex PCR. The repertoire holds approximately 70,000 clones, with 91% as singletons. This chain joins TRBV10-1 and TRBJ2-5, with 7 bases identical to TRBD2. The sequence was collected from a female donor with multiple sclerosis, enrolled in a pregnancy study. The sample here was peripheral blood, taken in the first trimester of pregnancy. CDR3: CASSKTGTTEETQYF. Written as DNA, the CDR3 is TGCGCCAGCAGTAAAACCGGGACTACAGAAGAGACCCAGTACTTC.